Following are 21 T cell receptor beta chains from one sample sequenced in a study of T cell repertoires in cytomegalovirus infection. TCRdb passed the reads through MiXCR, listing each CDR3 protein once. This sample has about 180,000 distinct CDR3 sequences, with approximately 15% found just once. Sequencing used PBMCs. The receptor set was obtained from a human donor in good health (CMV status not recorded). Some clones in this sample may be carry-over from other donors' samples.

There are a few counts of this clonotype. The CDR3 nucleotides read TGTGCCAGCAGTTTGGGGGGGGGAAGTGAGCAGTTCTTC. Translated, it gives CASSLGGGSEQFF. The chain links TRBV12-3 or TRBV12-4 to TRBJ2-1; 7 bases line up with TRBD2. This CDR3 is 13 amino acids long. The junction had 5 bases not matched to a gene; V was cut back by 3 bases and J by 9 bases.

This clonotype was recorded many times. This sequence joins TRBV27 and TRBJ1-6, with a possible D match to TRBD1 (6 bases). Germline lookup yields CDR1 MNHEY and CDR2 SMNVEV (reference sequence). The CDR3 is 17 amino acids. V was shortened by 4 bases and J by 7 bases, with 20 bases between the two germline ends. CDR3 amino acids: CASSSYQGPSLNSPLHF. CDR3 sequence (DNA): TGTGCCAGCAGTTCCTACCAGGGGCCCTCATTAAATTCACCCCTCCACTTT.

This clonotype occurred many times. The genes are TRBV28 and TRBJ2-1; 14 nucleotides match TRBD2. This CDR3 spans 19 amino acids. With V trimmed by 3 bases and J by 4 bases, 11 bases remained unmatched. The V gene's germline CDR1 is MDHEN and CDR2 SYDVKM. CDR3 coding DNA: TGTGCCAGCAGTTTTACCGGGACTAGCGGGAGACGTGAGTACAATGAGCAGTTCTTC. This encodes CASSFTGTSGRREYNEQFF. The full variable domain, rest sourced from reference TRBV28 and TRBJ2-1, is DVKVTQSSRYLVKRTGEKVFLECVQDMDHENMFWYRQDPGLGLRLIYFSYDVKMKEKGDIPEGYSVSREKKERFSLILESASTNQTSMYLCASSFTGTSGRREYNEQFFGPGTRLTVL.

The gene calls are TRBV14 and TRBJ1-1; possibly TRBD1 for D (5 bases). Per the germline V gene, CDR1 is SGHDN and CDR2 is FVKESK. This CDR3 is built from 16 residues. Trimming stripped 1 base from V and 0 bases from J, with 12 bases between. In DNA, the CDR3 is TGTGCCAGCAGCCAAGGGAGGGGTAGGGTGAACACTGAAGCTTTCTTT. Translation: CASSQGRGRVNTEAFF.

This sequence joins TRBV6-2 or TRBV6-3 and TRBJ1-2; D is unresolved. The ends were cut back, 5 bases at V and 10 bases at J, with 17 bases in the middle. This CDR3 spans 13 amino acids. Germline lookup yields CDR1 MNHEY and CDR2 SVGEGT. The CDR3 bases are TGTGCCAGCAGTCCCGACGGCCTGGTGGCCTACACCTTC. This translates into CASSPDGLVAYTF.

The CDR3 DNA follows: TGCGCCAGCAGTCCTCTCAGGGGGGGAGACACTGAAGCTTTCTTT. This sequence encodes CASSPLRGGDTEAFF. The gene calls are TRBV5-1 and TRBJ1-1, with TRBD1 identical over 7 bases. Germline CDR1 and CDR2: SGHRS and YFSETQ. This CDR3 region has 15 residues. J was trimmed by 3 bases and V by 5 bases; bases with no gene match: 10.

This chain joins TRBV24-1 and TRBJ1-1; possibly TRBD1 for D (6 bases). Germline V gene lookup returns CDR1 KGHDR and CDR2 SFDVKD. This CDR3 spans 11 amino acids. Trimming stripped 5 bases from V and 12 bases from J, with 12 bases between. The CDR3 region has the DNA TGTGCCACCAGTGGGCCCAGGGGAACTTTCTTT. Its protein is CATSGPRGTFF.

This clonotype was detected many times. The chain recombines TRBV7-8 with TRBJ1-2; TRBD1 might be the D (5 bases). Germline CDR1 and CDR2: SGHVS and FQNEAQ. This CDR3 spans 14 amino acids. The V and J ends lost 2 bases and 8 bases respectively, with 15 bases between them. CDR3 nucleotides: TGTGCCAGCAGCTTACGTTCAGGGTATGACGGCTACACCTTC. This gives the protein CASSLRSGYDGYTF.

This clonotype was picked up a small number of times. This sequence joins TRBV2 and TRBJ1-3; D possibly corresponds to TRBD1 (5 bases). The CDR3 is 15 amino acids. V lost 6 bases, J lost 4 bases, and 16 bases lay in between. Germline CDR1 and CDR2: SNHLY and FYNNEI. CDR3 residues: CASRRGDGRGNTIYF. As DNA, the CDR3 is TGTGCCAGCAGACGGGGGGACGGACGCGGAAACACCATATATTTT.

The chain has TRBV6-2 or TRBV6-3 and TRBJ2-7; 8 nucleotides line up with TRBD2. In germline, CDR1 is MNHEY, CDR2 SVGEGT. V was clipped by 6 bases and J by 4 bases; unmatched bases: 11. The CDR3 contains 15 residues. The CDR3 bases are TGTGCCAGCAGACCCCGGGGGGGGTCGCGGTACGAGCAGTACTTC. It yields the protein CASRPRGGSRYEQYF.

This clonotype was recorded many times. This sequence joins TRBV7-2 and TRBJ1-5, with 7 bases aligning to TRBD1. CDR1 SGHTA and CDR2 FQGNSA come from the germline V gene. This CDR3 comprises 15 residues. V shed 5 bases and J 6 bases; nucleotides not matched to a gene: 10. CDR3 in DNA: TGTGCCAGCAGCCGCGACAGGGCGCGCGGTCAGCCCCAGCATTTT. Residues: CASSRDRARGQPQHF.

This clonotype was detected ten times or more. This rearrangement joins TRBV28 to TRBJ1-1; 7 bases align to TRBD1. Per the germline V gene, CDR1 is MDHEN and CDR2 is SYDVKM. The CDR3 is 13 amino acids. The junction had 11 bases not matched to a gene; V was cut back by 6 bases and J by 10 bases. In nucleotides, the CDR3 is TGTGCCAGCAGCACGGACAGGCCTCCCCGAGCTTTCTTT. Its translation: CASSTDRPPRAFF.

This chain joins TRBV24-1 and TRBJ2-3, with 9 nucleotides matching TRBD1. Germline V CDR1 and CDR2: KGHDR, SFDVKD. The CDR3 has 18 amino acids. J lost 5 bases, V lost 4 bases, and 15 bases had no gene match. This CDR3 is CATSEPSTGTGTVDTQYF. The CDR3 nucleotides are TGTGCCACCAGTGAGCCAAGTACTGGGACAGGGACCGTAGATACGCAGTATTTT.

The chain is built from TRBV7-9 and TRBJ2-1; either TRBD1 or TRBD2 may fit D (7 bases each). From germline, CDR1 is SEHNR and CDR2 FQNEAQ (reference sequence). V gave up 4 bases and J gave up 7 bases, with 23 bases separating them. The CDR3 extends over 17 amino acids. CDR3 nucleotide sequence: TGTGCCAGCAGCTCATTAGTGGGGAGGGCCAGGGGGAATGAGCAGTTCTTC. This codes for CASSSLVGRARGNEQFF.

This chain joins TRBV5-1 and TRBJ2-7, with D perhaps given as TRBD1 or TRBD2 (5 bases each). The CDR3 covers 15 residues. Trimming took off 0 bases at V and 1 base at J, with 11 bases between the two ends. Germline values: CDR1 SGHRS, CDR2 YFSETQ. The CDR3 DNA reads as TGCGCCAGCAGCTTGGCCTGGGACGGGTCCTACGAGCAGTACTTC. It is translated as CASSLAWDGSYEQYF.

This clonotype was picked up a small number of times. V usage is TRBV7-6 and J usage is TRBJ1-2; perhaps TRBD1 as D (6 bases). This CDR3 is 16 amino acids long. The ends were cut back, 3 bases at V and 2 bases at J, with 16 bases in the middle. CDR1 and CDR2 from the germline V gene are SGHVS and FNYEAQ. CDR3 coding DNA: TGTGCCAGCAGCTTGAACCAGGGGAGCACAAACTATGGCTACACCTTC. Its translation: CASSLNQGSTNYGYTF.

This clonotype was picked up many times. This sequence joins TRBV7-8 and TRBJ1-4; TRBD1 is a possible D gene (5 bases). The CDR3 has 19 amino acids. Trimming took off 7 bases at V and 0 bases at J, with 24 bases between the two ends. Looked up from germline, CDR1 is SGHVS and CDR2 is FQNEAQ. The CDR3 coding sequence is TGTGCCAGCACTCCTCGAGGCAGGGCTAGGGGCGCAACTAATGAAAAACTGTTTTTT. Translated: CASTPRGRARGATNEKLFF. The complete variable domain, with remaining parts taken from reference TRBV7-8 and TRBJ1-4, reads GAGVSQSPRYKVAKRGQDVALRCDPISGHVSLFWYQQALGQGPEFLTYFQNEAQLDKSGLPSDRFFAERPEGSVSTLKIQRTQQEDSAVYLCASTPRGRARGATNEKLFFGSGTQLSVL.

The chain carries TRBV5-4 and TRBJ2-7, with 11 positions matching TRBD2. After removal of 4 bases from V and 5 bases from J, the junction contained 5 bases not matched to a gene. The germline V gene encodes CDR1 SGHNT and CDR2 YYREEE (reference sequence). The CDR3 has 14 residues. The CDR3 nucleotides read TGTGCCAGCAGCCAACTAGCGGGAGTCAACGAGCAGTACTTC. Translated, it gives CASSQLAGVNEQYF.

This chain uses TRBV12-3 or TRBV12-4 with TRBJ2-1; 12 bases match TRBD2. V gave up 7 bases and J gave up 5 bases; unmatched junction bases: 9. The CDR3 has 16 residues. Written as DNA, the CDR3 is TGTGCCAGCAACGCTGCTAGCGGGAGGGCCCACAATGAGCAGTTCTTC. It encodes CASNAASGRAHNEQFF.

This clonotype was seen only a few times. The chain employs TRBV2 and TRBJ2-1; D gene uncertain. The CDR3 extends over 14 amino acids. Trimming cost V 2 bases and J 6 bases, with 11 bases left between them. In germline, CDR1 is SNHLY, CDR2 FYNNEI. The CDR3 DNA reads TGTGCCAGCAGTGAACTCCGACTCTCCAATGAGCAGTTCTTC. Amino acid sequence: CASSELRLSNEQFF.

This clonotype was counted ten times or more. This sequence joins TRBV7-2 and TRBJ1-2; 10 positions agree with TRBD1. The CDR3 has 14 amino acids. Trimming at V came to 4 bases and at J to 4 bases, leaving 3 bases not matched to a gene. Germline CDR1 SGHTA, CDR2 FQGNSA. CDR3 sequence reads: CASSWDRGSYGYTF. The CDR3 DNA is TGTGCCAGCAGCTGGGACAGGGGCTCCTATGGCTACACCTTC.